Detailed here is one T cell receptor (beta chain). Its antigen is not known. The PCR had 60 Vbeta and 13 Jbeta primers. TCRdb's copy holds only in-frame clones and misses some; the assay was immunoSEQ multiplex PCR. Here the sample spans 95,000 to 150,000 clones, roughly four fifths being singletons. These data originate in a study of cytomegalovirus exposure and HLA in healthy donors. Study-level information: An earlier analysis identified approximately 120 million unique TCR beta sequences in about 200 million T cells. Broader study findings: Later analysis placed DRB1 highest and HLA-C lowest in TCR association rates, which differed by HLA locus. A later analysis linked a missense DCLRE1C variant to TCR beta V- and J-gene trimming.

The germline gives CDR1 SGHTA, CDR2 FQGTGA. The V gene lost 1 base and the J gene lost 2 bases, with 5 bases spanning the gap. The CDR3 totals 13 residues. This rearrangement joins TRBV7-3 to TRBJ1-2; D gene unclear. The clonotype comes from a woman between 35 and 50 years old in good health and CMV-seropositive. Sequenced material: PBMCs. The chain's CDR3 is CASSLNGNYGYTF. CDR3 coding DNA: TGTGCCAGCAGCTTAAATGGCAACTATGGCTACACCTTC. Complete variable domain (other parts from reference TRBV7-3 and TRBJ1-2): GAGVSQTPSNKVTEKGKYVELRCDPISGHTALYWYRQSLGQGPEFLIYFQGTGAADDSGLPNDRFFAVRPEGSVSTLKIQRTERGDSAVYLCASSLNGNYGYTFGSGTRLTVV.